This TCR beta chain was profiled in a study of T cells in Graves' hyperthyroidism and ophthalmopathy. On the study more broadly: Peripheral blood was taken when the disease was first diagnosed, before any treatment began.

There are many counts of this clonotype. TCR beta CDR3 sequences were amplified from RNA transcripts. The HTBI set primed first-round TCR CDR3 RT-PCR. TCRdb used MiXCR to reprocess the multiplex PCR reads, holding one entry per CDR3 protein. The table includes 200,000 to 250,000 distinct CDR3 sequences, approximately 24% detected once. Unmatched junction bases numbered 7, after V lost 2 bases and J lost 9 bases. Germline assignment: CDR1 MNHNS and CDR2 SASEGT. This CDR3 contains 14 residues. The J gene is TRBJ1-2, the V gene TRBV6-1, with 9 nucleotides matching TRBD1. The sequence was obtained from a woman aged 40 to 55 with Graves' ophthalmopathy. The sequencing input was blood. DNA of the CDR3: TGTGCCAGCAGTGAACCGGGACAGGGTTGGCGCTACACCTTC. Translation: CASSEPGQGWRYTF.